This record looks at one T cell receptor (beta chain) sequence and its context. Its antigen is not identified. This CDR3 comprises 17 residues. CDR1 is SGHTA, CDR2 FQGNSA, per germline. V was trimmed by 2 bases and J by 5 bases, leaving 18 bases between them. The sample's time point: week 47, end of study. A single vaccine dose contained 300 ug of mutant IDH1 20-mer peptide, and topical imiquimod was used with it. These data are taken from a study of a mutant IDH1 vaccine in newly diagnosed glioma. Study details: First vaccine doses came 4-6 weeks after radiotherapy alone, or with temozolomide cycles.

The method was immunoSEQ multiplex PCR; TCRdb's version includes in-frame clones alone and lacks a portion of them. The table has some 56,000 clones, about 80% seen once. This receptor was taken from a man in his fifties or sixties with glioma. The V gene is TRBV7-2, the J gene TRBJ1-4; possible D gene TRBD1, 6 bases. The sequencing used PBMCs, collected from a glioma patient whose treatment included an IDH1 peptide vaccine. The CDR3 coding sequence is TGTGCCAGCAGCTTACAGCCGGGACACCGGTTGAATGAAAAACTGTTTTTT. Protein sequence: CASSLQPGHRLNEKLFF.